This TCR beta chain was captured in a study of blood T cell repertoires in COVID-19. Here immunoSEQ multiplex PCR was the method, and the copy in TCRdb shows in-frame clones only, minus some. This sample carries some 330,000 clones, roughly 88% of them seen once, and the ten largest clones take 3% to 4%. V lost 5 bases and J lost 4; bases outside the gene matches: 9. Per germline, CDR1 SGHDN and CDR2 FVKESK. CDR3 length equals 15 residues. V usage is TRBV14 and J usage is TRBJ2-5, with 8 positions matching TRBD2. This clonotype was obtained from a woman aged 45-60 years with active or convalescent COVID-19. Sequenced sample: peripheral blood. CDR3 loop: CASSILAAEGETQYF. CDR3 nucleotides: TGTGCCAGCAGCATACTAGCGGCCGAGGGAGAGACCCAGTACTTC.